A single sample gave rise to the 14 T cell receptor beta chains below, sequenced in a study of blood T cell repertoires in COVID-19. The repertoire was sequenced with immunoSEQ multiplex PCR; TCRdb's copy has only in-frame clones and lacks some. The sample lists some 90,000 clones, approximately 87% occurring once. Sequencing was performed on peripheral blood. The receptor source for this set is a human donor in a cohort sampled during active COVID-19.

The chain has TRBV7-3 and TRBJ2-1; D is perhaps TRBD1 (6 bases). Trimming took off 5 bases at V and 1 base at J, with 15 bases between the two ends. From germline, CDR1 is SGHTA and CDR2 FQGTGA. The CDR3 sequence is 16 residues long. The CDR3 spells CASSPNRGQSYNEQFF. The CDR3 coding sequence is TGTGCCAGCAGCCCGAACCGAGGACAGTCCTACAATGAGCAGTTCTTC. The full variable domain, its missing parts supplied by reference TRBV7-3 and TRBJ2-1, is GAGVSQTPSNKVTEKGKYVELRCDPISGHTALYWYRQSLGQGPEFLIYFQGTGAADDSGLPNDRFFAVRPEGSVSTLKIQRTERGDSAVYLCASSPNRGQSYNEQFFGPGTRLTVL.

The V gene is TRBV10-3, the J gene TRBJ2-3; 13 nucleotides match TRBD2. After removal of 4 bases from V and 0 bases from J, the junction contained 4 bases not matched to a gene. Germline V gene data show CDR1 as ENHRY and CDR2 as SYGVKD. This CDR3 region has 17 residues. DNA of the CDR3: TGTGCCATCAGTGGGACTAGCGGGGGACGAAGCACAGATACGCAGTATTTT. Amino acid sequence: CAISGTSGGRSTDTQYF.

This chain joins TRBV5-4 and TRBJ1-1; TRBD1 aligns across 10 bases. CDR1 is SGHNT, CDR2 YYREEE, per germline (reference sequence). The CDR3 is 15 amino acids. Unmatched junction bases numbered 2, after V lost 0 bases and J lost 3 bases. The CDR3: CASSLGGTGDTEAFF. The CDR3 nucleotides are TGTGCCAGCAGCTTGGGCGGGACAGGGGACACTGAAGCTTTCTTT.

The chain joins TRBV11-2 to TRBJ2-3; 12 bases map to TRBD2. V was clipped by 2 bases and J by 6 bases; unmatched bases: 6. The CDR3 sequence is 16 residues long. Germline V CDR1 and CDR2: SGHAT, FQNNGV. CDR3 nucleotides: TGTGCCAGCAGCTTAAGACTAGCGGGAGACTACGATACGCAGTATTTT. As protein: CASSLRLAGDYDTQYF.

The chain recombines TRBV28 with TRBJ2-7, with 7 positions matching TRBD1. The CDR3 has 15 amino acids. Trimming removed 3 bases from V and 2 bases from J; junction bases left unmatched: 7. The germline gives CDR1 MDHEN, CDR2 SYDVKM. CDR3 region: CASSLGQKVPYEQYF. DNA for the CDR3: TGTGCCAGCAGTTTGGGACAGAAGGTTCCCTACGAGCAGTACTTC. The full variable domain, with the rest looked up from reference TRBV28 and TRBJ2-7, is DVKVTQSSRYLVKRTGEKVFLECVQDMDHENMFWYRQDPGLGLRLIYFSYDVKMKEKGDIPEGYSVSREKKERFSLILESASTNQTSMYLCASSLGQKVPYEQYFGPGTRLTVT.

Only one count was recorded for this clone. The J gene is TRBJ2-7, the V gene TRBV2; D is possibly TRBD1 (6 bases). Germline loops: CDR1 SNHLY, CDR2 FYNNEI. The CDR3 is 13 amino acids. V lost 8 bases and J lost 1, with 12 bases in between. The DNA for the CDR3 is TGTGCCAGCGCCCGACAGGTATCCTACGAGCAGTACTTC. Its protein product is CASARQVSYEQYF.

V usage is TRBV27 and J usage is TRBJ2-7; 7 positions agree with TRBD1. CDR1 MNHEY and CDR2 SMNVEV come from the germline V gene (reference sequence). The CDR3 totals 15 residues. Trimming took 8 bases from V and 0 from J; bases not matched to a gene: 10. In nucleotides, the CDR3 is TGTGCCAGCTCAACAGGGGTCCTATTCTCCTACGAGCAGTACTTC. As protein: CASSTGVLFSYEQYF.

The chain employs TRBV27 and TRBJ1-6; tentative D call: TRBD1 (5 bases). Germline CDR1 and CDR2: MNHEY and SMNVEV (reference sequence). The CDR3 spans 13 residues. V shed 3 bases and J shed 10 bases, with 10 bases lying between them. The CDR3 DNA follows: TGTGCCAGCAGTTTTGGGGGGGGGTCACCCCTCCACTTT. Translated: CASSFGGGSPLHF.

The chain employs TRBV13 and TRBJ2-7; 7 positions match TRBD2. The CDR3 has 13 amino acids. Germline V lookup: CDR1 PRHDT, CDR2 FYEKMQ (reference sequence). The trim removed 5 bases at V and 6 bases at J, leaving 7 bases unmatched. The CDR3 region is CASSPNGEGEQYF. In DNA, the CDR3 is TGTGCCAGCAGCCCAAACGGGGAGGGCGAGCAGTACTTC.

As DNA, the CDR3 is TGTGCCACCCGACGCCAGGGCAGCAACACCGGGGAGCTGTTTTTT. Encoded protein: CATRRQGSNTGELFF. The chain has TRBV27 and TRBJ2-2; TRBD1 is a possible D gene (5 bases). Germline V gene lookup returns CDR1 MNHEY and CDR2 SMNVEV (reference sequence). CDR3 length: 15 residues. V gave up 10 bases and J gave up 2 bases, with 17 bases separating them.

This clone turned up a few times. This chain uses TRBV30 with TRBJ2-1; 16 bases match TRBD2. Looked up from germline, CDR1 is GTSNPN and CDR2 is SVGIG (reference sequence). V shed 2 bases and J 15 bases; nucleotides not matched to a gene: 10. The CDR3 extends over 15 amino acids. CDR3 sequence: CAWSLGTSGGERAFF. The CDR3 nucleotides are TGTGCCTGGAGTTTAGGGACTAGCGGGGGGGAGAGGGCGTTCTTC.

This clone was seen more than once but under ten times. The chain joins TRBV19 to TRBJ1-6; possible D gene TRBD1, 6 bases. The CDR3 has 14 residues. Trimming took 5 bases from V and 9 from J, leaving 14 bases between them. Germline CDR1 reads LNHDA; CDR2 reads SQIVND (reference sequence). In DNA, the CDR3 is TGTGCCAGTAGTTTATTACAGGGAGCTTCACCCCTCCACTTT. Its translation is CASSLLQGASPLHF.

The V call is TRBV28, the J call TRBJ2-3, with TRBD1 matching 7 bases. The germline V gene has CDR1 MDHEN and CDR2 SYDVKM. V was clipped by 2 bases and J by 10 bases; unmatched bases: 6. This CDR3 is built from 13 residues. In nucleotides, the CDR3 is TGTGCCAGCAGTTTACCTACAGGGGTTTCGCAGTATTTT. This sequence encodes CASSLPTGVSQYF.

The rearrangement links TRBV5-1 to TRBJ1-6; 8 nucleotides align to TRBD1. From germline, CDR1 is SGHRS and CDR2 YFSETQ. The V segment lost 4 bases and the J segment 8 bases; nucleotides outside the gene matches: 5. This CDR3 spans 14 amino acids. CDR3 sequence reads: CASSQDREDSPLHF. CDR3 DNA sequence: TGCGCCAGCAGCCAGGACAGGGAGGATTCACCCCTCCACTTT. Supplemented by reference TRBV5-1 and TRBJ1-6, the full variable domain reads KAGVTQTPRYLIKTRGQQVTLSCSPISGHRSVSWYQQTPGQGLQFLFEYFSETQRNKGNFPGRFSGRQFSNSRSEMNVSTLELGDSALYLCASSQDREDSPLHFGNGTRLTVT.